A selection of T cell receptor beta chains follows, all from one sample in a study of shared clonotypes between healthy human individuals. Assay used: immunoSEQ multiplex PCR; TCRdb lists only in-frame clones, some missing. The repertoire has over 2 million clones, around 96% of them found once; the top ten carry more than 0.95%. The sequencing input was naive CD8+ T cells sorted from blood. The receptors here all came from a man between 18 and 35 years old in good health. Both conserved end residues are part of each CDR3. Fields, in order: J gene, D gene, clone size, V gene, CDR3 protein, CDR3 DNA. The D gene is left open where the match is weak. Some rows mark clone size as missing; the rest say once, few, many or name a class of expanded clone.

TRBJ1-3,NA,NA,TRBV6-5,CASSKIASGNTIYF,TGTGCCAGCAGTAAGATAGCCTCTGGAAACACCATATATTTT
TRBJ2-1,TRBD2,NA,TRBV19,CASNGLAGGEQFF,TGTGCCAGTAACGGACTAGCGGGAGGTGAGCAGTTCTTC
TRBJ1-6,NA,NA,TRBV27,CASTKGDLSNSPLHF,TGTGCCAGCACTAAGGGGGACCTCTCCAATTCACCCCTCCACTTT
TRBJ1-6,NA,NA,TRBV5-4,CASSLDGSGIYSPLHF,TGTGCCAGCAGCTTGGATGGTTCAGGGATTTATTCACCCCTCCACTTT
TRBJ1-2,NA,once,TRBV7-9,CASSLARAGDDGYTF,TGTGCCAGCAGCTTAGCGCGGGCAGGGGACGATGGCTACACCTTC
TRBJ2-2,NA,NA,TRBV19,CASSINRAHTGELFF,TGTGCCAGTAGTATAAACCGGGCACACACCGGGGAGCTGTTTTTT
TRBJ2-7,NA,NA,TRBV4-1,CASSQRQAYEQYF,TGCGCCAGCAGCCAACGACAGGCCTACGAGCAGTACTTC
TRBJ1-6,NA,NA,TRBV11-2,CASSLDRANSPLHF,TGTGCCAGCAGCTTAGACAGGGCTAATTCACCCCTCCACTTT
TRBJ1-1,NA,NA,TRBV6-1,CAYTGGTEAFF,TGTGCTTACACCGGAGGAACTGAAGCTTTCTTT
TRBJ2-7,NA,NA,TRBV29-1,CSVRGYEQYF,TGCAGCGTTCGAGGATACGAGCAGTACTTC
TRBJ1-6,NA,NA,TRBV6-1,CASSELGNLHF,TGTGCCAGCAGTGAATTGGGTAACCTCCACTTT
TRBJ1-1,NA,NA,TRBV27,CASSLTANTEAFF,TGTGCCAGCAGTCTTACGGCGAACACTGAAGCTTTCTTT
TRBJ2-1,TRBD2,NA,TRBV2,CASSVLAGLYNEQFF,TGTGCCAGCAGTGTATTAGCGGGACTTTACAATGAGCAGTTCTTC
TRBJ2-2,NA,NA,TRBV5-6,CASSPPSGELFF,TGTGCCAGCAGCCCGCCCTCCGGGGAGCTGTTTTTT
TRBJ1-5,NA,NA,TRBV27,CASSLSAGGWHQPQHF,TGTGCCAGCAGTTTATCAGCGGGGGGTTGGCATCAGCCCCAGCATTTT
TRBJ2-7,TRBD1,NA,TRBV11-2,CASSLEVWRTGYEQYF,TGTGCCAGCAGCTTAGAAGTCTGGCGGACAGGCTACGAGCAGTACTTC
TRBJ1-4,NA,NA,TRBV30,CAWSAGEKLFF,TGTGCCTGGAGTGCCGGTGAAAAACTGTTTTTT
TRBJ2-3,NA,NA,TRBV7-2,CASSPGLTDTQYF,TGTGCCAGCAGCCCAGGACTCACAGATACGCAGTATTTT
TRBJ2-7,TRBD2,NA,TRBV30,CAWSAGTSGYEQYF,TGTGCCTGGAGTGCAGGGACTAGCGGCTACGAGCAGTACTTC
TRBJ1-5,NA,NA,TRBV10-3,CAISESTVYSNQPQHF,TGTGCCATCAGTGAGTCGACAGTCTATAGCAATCAGCCCCAGCATTTT